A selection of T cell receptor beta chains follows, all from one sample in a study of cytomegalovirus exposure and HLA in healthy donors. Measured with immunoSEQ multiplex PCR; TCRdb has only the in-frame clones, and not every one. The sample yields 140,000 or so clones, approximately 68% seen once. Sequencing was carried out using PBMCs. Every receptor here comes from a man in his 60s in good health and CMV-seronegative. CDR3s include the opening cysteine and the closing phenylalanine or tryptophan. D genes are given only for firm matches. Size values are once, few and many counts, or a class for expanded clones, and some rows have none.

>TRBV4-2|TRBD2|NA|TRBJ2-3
CASSHDEGLAGRTDTQYF
TGTGCCAGCAGCCATGACGAGGGACTAGCGGGACGCACAGATACGCAGTATTTT
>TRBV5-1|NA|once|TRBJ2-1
CASSLDAGTYNEQFF
TGCGCCAGCAGCTTGGATGCGGGTACCTACAATGAGCAGTTCTTC
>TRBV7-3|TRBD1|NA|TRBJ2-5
CASSLQTGVQETQYF
TGTGCCAGCAGCCTACAGACAGGGGTACAAGAGACCCAGTACTTC
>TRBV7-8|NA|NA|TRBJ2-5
CASSRNSGWEETQYF
TGTGCCAGCAGTAGAAACTCGGGATGGGAAGAGACCCAGTACTTC
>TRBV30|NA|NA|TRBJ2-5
CACDLGETQYF
TGTGCCTGCGACTTGGGAGAGACCCAGTACTTC
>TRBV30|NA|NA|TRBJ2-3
CAWRVGGTSTDTQYF
TGTGCCTGGAGAGTAGGCGGGACTAGCACAGATACGCAGTATTTT
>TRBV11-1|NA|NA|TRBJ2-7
CASSLLNSLAAF
TGTGCCAGCAGCTTACTAAATTCACTAGCCGCATTC
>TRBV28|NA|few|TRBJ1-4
CASSPPGARRREKLFF
TGTGCCAGCAGCCCCCCCGGAGCTCGGAGGCGTGAAAAACTGTTTTTT
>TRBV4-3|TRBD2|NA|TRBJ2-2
CASSQDGPTGRADTGELFF
TGCGCCAGCAGCCAAGATGGCCCCACCGGGAGGGCCGACACCGGGGAGCTGTTTTTT
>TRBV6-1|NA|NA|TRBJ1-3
CASSTRGNTIYF
TGTGCCAGCAGTACGCGTGGAAACACCATATATTTT
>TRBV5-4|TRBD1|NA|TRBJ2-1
CASSTGQGRSYNEQFF
TGTGCCAGCAGCACAGGACAGGGAAGATCCTACAATGAGCAGTTCTTC
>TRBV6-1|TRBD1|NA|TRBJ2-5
CASSDRSGGRETQYF
TGTGCCAGCAGTGATCGATCAGGGGGCCGAGAGACCCAGTACTTC
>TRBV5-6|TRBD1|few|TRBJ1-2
CASSQSGTGGNYGYTF
TGTGCCAGCAGCCAATCCGGGACAGGAGGAAACTATGGCTACACCTTC
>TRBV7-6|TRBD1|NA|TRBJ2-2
CASSSPSGTGVYTGELFF
TGTGCCAGCAGTTCTCCATCCGGGACAGGGGTTTACACCGGGGAGCTGTTTTTT
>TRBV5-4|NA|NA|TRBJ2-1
CASSFAGRGYNEQFF
TGTGCCAGCAGCTTCGCGGGGAGGGGGTACAATGAGCAGTTCTTC
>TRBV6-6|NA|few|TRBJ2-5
CASTKQGEQETQYF
TGTGCCAGCACTAAACAGGGAGAACAAGAGACCCAGTACTTC
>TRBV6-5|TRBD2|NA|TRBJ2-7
CASSSSGPYEQYF
TGTGCCAGCAGTTCTAGCGGTCCCTACGAGCAGTACTTC
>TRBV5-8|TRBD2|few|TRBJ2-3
CASSLSSGSLFSTDTQYF
TGTGCCAGCAGCCTATCTAGCGGCTCCTTATTTAGCACAGATACGCAGTATTTT
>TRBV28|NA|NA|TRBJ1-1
CASNSLEPNTEAFF
TGTGCCAGCAATTCTCTGGAGCCGAACACTGAAGCTTTCTTT
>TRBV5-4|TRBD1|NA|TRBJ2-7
CASSYGQGVGEQYF
TGTGCCAGCAGTTACGGACAGGGGGTTGGGGAGCAGTACTTC
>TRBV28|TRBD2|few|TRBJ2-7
CASSTSGNLSEQYF
TGTGCCAGCAGTACTAGCGGAAACCTTTCCGAGCAGTACTTC
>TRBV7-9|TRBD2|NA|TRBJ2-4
CASSHGKRESGNIQYF
TGTGCCAGCAGCCACGGAAAGCGGGAGAGTGGAAACATTCAGTACTTC
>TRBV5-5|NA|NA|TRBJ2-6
CASSLGPAGANVLTF
TGTGCCAGCAGCTTGGGGCCAGCTGGGGCCAACGTCCTGACTTTC
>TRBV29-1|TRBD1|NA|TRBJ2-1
CSVFLRDREGNEQFF
TGCAGCGTTTTTCTTCGGGACAGGGAAGGCAATGAGCAGTTCTTC
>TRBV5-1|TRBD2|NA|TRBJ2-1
CASSLGLAVNEQFF
TGCGCCAGCAGCTTGGGTCTAGCGGTTAATGAGCAGTTCTTC
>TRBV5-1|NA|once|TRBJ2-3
CASSLANYRDTQYF
TGCGCCAGCAGCTTGGCCAACTACCGGGATACGCAGTATTTT
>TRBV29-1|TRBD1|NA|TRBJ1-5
CSVRDREQPQHF
TGCAGCGTTAGGGACAGGGAACAGCCCCAGCATTTT
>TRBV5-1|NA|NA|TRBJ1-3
CASSPRGAGNTIYF
TGCGCCAGCAGCCCCCGGGGAGCTGGAAACACCATATATTTT
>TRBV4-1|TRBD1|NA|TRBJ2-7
CASSQVYPRTGYFYEQYF
TGCGCCAGCAGCCAAGTCTACCCGAGGACAGGTTATTTCTACGAGCAGTACTTC
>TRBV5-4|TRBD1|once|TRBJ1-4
CASSLIVNGDDRGSEKLFF
TGTGCCAGCAGCTTGATCGTGAATGGGGACGACAGGGGATCTGAAAAACTGTTTTTT
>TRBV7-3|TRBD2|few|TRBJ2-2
CASSFPAGLNTGELFF
TGTGCCAGCAGCTTTCCAGCGGGATTGAACACCGGGGAGCTGTTTTTT
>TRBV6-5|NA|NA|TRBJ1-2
CASSYSGRSYGYTF
TGTGCCAGCAGTTACTCGGGCAGAAGCTATGGCTACACCTTC
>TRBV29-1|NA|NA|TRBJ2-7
CSVGYGTYEQYF
TGCAGCGTTGGTTATGGTACCTACGAGCAGTACTTC
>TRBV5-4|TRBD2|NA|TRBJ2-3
CASSQGLAGGEDTQYF
TGTGCCAGCAGCCAAGGACTAGCGGGAGGTGAGGATACGCAGTATTTT
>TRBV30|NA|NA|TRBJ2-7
CAWSVAPSDYEQYF
TGTGCCTGGAGTGTTGCTCCTAGCGACTACGAGCAGTACTTC
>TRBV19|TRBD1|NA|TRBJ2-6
CASIGQGGVSGANVLTF
TGTGCCAGTATTGGACAGGGAGGTGTCTCTGGGGCCAACGTCCTGACTTTC
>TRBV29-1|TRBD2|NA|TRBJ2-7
CSVSSSGSDPEQYF
TGCAGCGTTTCATCTAGCGGGAGTGATCCCGAGCAGTACTTC
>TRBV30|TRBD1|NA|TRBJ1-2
CAWQRGRGYGYTF
TGTGCCTGGCAGAGGGGGCGCGGGTATGGCTACACCTTC
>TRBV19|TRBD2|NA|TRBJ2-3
CASSLAGGSDTQYF
TGTGCCAGTAGTCTAGCGGGAGGGTCGGATACGCAGTATTTT
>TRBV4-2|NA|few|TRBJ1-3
CASSQESRDTIYF
TGTGCCAGCAGCCAAGAGTCCCGGGACACCATATATTTT
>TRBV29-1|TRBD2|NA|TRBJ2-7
CSVAFDSGASNEQYF
TGCAGCGTTGCCTTTGACAGCGGGGCGTCGAACGAGCAGTACTTC
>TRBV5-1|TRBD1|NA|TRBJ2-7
CASSPGDRAGYEQYF
TGCGCCAGCAGCCCAGGGGACAGGGCTGGGTACGAGCAGTACTTC
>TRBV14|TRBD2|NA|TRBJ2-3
CASSQGFGLAEGTDTQYF
TGTGCCAGCAGCCAAGGTTTCGGACTAGCGGAGGGCACAGATACGCAGTATTTT
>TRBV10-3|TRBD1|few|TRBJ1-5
CAISDLTGPNQPQHF
TGTGCCATCAGTGATTTGACAGGGCCGAATCAGCCCCAGCATTTT
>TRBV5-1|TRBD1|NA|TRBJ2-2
CASSLGQGRPGELFF
TGCGCCAGCAGCTTGGGACAGGGAAGGCCCGGGGAGCTGTTTTTT
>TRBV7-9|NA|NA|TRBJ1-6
CSSSPDTFTLHF
TGTTCCAGCAGCCCCGACACCTTTACCCTCCACTTT
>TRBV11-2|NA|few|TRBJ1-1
CASSVGTLRPTFF
TGTGCCAGCAGCGTCGGGACTCTACGGCCAACTTTCTTT
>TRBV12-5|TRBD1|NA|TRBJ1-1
CASGKTGGLAEAFF
TGTGCTAGTGGTAAGACAGGGGGGTTGGCTGAAGCTTTCTTT
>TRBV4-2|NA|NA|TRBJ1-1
CASSQGGGNTEAFF
TGTGCCAGCAGCCAAGGGGGGGGGAACACTGAAGCTTTCTTT
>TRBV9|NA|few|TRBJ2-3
CASSVEGRGGDTQYF
TGTGCCAGCAGCGTAGAAGGGAGAGGAGGAGATACGCAGTATTTT
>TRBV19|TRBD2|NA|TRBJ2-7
CASSNGLGAYEQYF
TGTGCCAGTAGCAATGGACTAGGGGCCTACGAGCAGTACTTC
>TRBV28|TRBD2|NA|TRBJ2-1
CASSSDRLAGGNEQFF
TGTGCCAGCAGTTCGGACCGACTAGCGGGAGGCAATGAGCAGTTCTTC
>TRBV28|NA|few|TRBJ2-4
CASSYGGGRLAKNIQYF
TGTGCCAGCAGTTACGGGGGTGGGAGACTAGCCAAAAACATTCAGTACTTC
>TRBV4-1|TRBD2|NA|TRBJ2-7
CASSQDQRTRIYEQYF
TGCGCCAGCAGCCAAGATCAACGGACTAGAATCTACGAGCAGTACTTC
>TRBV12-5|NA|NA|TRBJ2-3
CASGLSTQGRGITDTQYF
TGTGCTAGTGGTTTGTCCACACAGGGGCGCGGGATCACAGATACGCAGTATTTT
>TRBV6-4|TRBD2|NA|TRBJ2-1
CASSALAGVGYNEQFF
TGTGCCAGCAGCGCTCTAGCGGGAGTCGGCTACAATGAGCAGTTCTTC
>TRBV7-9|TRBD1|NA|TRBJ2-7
CASSFRDRDHEQYF
TGTGCCAGCAGCTTCCGGGACAGGGACCACGAGCAGTACTTC
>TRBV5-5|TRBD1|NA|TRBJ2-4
CASSTSPPQGAKNIQYF
TGTGCCAGCAGCACGAGCCCACCACAGGGGGCCAAAAACATTCAGTACTTC